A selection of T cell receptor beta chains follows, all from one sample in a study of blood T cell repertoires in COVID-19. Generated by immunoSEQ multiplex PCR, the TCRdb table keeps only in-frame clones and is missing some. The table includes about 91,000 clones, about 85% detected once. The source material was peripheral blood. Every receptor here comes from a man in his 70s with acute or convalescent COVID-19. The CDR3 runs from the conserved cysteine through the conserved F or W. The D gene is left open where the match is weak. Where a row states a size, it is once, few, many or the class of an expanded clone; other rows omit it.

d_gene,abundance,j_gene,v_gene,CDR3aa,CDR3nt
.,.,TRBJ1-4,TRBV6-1,CASSERAFNEKLFF,TGTGCCAGCAGTGAACGAGCTTTCAATGAAAAACTGTTTTTT
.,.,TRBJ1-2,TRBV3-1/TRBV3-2,CASSQGARGSYGYTF,TGTGCCAGCAGCCAAGGGGCCAGGGGTTCCTATGGCTACACCTTC
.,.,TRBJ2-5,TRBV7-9,CASTPGQYQETQYF,TGTGCCAGCACCCCCGGACAGTACCAAGAGACCCAGTACTTC
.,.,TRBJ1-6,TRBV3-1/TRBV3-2,CASSRADNSPLHF,TGTGCCAGCAGTAGAGCTGATAATTCACCCCTCCACTTT
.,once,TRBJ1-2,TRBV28,CASSLGGYGYTF,TGTGCCAGCAGTTTAGGAGGGTATGGCTACACCTTC
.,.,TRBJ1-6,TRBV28,CASSFASEANSPLHF,TGTGCCAGCAGTTTCGCCTCAGAGGCGAATTCACCCCTCCACTTT
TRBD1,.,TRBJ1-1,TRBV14,CASSRQGRGNTEAFF,TGTGCCAGCAGTCGACAGGGGCGCGGGAACACTGAAGCTTTCTTT
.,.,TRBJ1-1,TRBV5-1,CASSLAKGQGLHTEAFF,TGCGCCAGCAGCTTGGCCAAGGGGCAGGGCCTTCACACTGAAGCTTTCTTT
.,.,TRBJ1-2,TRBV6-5,CARRTTDGYTF,TGTGCCAGACGGACAACGGATGGCTACACCTTC
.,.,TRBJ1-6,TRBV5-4,CASSLELAYNSPLHF,TGTGCCAGCAGCTTGGAACTAGCCTATAATTCACCCCTCCACTTT
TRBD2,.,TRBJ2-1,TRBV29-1,CSEASGVGNEQFF,TGCAGCGAGGCTAGCGGGGTCGGCAATGAGCAGTTCTTC
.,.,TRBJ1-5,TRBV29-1,CSVGQDNQPQHF,TGCAGCGTTGGTCAGGACAATCAGCCCCAGCATTTT
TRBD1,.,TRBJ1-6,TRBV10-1,CASSGQGGSPLHF,TGCGCCAGCAGCGGACAGGGGGGTTCACCCCTCCACTTT
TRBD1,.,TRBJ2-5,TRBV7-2,CASSLRQGETQYF,TGTGCCAGCAGCTTAAGACAGGGGGAGACCCAGTACTTC
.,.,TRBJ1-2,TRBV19,CASFGRQPYGYTF,TGTGCCAGTTTCGGGAGACAGCCATATGGCTACACCTTC
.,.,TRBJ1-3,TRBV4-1,CASSQDDIQGSGNTIYF,TGCGCCAGCAGCCAAGATGATATCCAGGGCTCTGGAAACACCATATATTTT
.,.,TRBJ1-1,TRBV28,CASSFRSNTEAFF,TGTGCCAGCAGTTTCAGATCCAACACTGAAGCTTTCTTT
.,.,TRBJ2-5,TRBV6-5,CASRRDSQETQYF,TGTGCCAGCAGGAGGGACTCCCAAGAGACCCAGTACTTC
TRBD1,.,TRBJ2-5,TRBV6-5,CASSTGQGETQYF,TGTGCCAGCAGCACTGGACAGGGAGAGACCCAGTACTTC
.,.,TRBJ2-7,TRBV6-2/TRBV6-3,CASSYQSTDRRQYF,TGTGCCAGCAGTTATCAGTCCACGGACAGAAGGCAGTACTTC
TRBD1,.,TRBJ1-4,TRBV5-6,CASSLENRGDEKLFF,TGTGCCAGCAGCTTGGAAAACAGGGGGGATGAAAAACTGTTTTTT